The sequence of this TCR beta chain was determined in a study of a mutant IDH1 vaccine in newly diagnosed glioma. Regarding time point: week 47, end of study. Each vaccine dose was 300 ug of mutant IDH1 20-mer peptide, with topical imiquimod. Astrocytomas that were new, WHO grade 3 or 4, IDH1-mutant and ATRX-lost were present in the donors. Assay used: immunoSEQ multiplex PCR; TCRdb lists only in-frame clones, some missing. This sample has tens of thousands of clones; roughly four fifths occur once, and the top ten carry around 5%. The CDR3 totals 15 residues. V trimming: 6 bases; J trimming: 2 bases; junction bases outside the gene matches: 5. CDR1 and CDR2 from the germline V gene are MNHEY and SVGAGI. The table lists this clone with a count of one. Its antigen is not identified. Notes on the study in general: There seemed to be no relation between pseudoprogression and changes in top peripheral T cell clonotypes.

The chain carries TRBV6-5 and TRBJ1-5; 9 bases are a match to TRBD1. This sample comprised PBMCs, obtained from a glioma patient whose treatment included an IDH1 peptide vaccine. The sequence derives from a man aged 35 to 55 with glioma. The CDR3 coding sequence is TGTGCCAGCAGAGGGACAGGGTTTCGCAATCAGCCCCAGCATTTT. It encodes CASRGTGFRNQPQHF.